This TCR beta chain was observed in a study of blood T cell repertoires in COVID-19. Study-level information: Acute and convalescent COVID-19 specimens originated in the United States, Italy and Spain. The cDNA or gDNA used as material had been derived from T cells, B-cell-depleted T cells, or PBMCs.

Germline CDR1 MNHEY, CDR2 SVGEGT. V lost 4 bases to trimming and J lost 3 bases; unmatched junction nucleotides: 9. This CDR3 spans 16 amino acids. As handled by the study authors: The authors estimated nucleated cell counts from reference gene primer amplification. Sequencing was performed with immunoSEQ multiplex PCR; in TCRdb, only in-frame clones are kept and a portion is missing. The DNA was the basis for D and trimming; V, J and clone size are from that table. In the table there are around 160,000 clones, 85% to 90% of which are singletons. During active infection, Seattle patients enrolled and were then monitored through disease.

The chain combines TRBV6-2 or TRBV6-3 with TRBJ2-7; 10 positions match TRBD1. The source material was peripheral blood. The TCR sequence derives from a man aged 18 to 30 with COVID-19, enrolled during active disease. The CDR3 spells CASSSPRQGAIYEQYF. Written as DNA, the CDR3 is TGTGCCAGCAGTTCCCCCCGACAGGGGGCTATCTACGAGCAGTACTTC.